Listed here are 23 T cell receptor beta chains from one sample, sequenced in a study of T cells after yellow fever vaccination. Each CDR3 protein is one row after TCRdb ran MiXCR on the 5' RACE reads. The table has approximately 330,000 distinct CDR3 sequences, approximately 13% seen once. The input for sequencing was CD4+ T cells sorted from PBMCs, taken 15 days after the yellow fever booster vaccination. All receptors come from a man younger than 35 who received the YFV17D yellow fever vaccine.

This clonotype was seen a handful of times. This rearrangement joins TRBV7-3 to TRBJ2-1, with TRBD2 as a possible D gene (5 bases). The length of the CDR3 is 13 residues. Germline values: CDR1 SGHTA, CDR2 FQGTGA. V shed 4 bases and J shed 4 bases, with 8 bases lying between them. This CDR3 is CASSSTGYNEQFF. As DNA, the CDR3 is TGTGCCAGCAGCTCTACGGGGTACAATGAGCAGTTCTTC. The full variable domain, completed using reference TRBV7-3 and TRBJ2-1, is GAGVSQTPSNKVTEKGKYVELRCDPISGHTALYWYRQSLGQGPEFLIYFQGTGAADDSGLPNDRFFAVRPEGSVSTLKIQRTERGDSAVYLCASSSTGYNEQFFGPGTRLTVL.

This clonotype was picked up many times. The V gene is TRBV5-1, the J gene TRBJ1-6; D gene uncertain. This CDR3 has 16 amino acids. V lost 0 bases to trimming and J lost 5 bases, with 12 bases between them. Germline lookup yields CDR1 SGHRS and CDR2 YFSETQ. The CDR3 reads CASSLAGPENNSPLHF. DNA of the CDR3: TGCGCCAGCAGCTTGGCCGGTCCAGAAAATAATTCACCCCTCCACTTT.

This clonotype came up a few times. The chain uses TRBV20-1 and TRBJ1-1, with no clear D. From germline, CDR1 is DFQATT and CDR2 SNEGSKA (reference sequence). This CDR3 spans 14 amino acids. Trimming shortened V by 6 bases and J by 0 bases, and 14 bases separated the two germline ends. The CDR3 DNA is TGCAGTGCCACGCCGGACGGGTTGAACACTGAAGCTTTCTTT. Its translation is CSATPDGLNTEAFF.

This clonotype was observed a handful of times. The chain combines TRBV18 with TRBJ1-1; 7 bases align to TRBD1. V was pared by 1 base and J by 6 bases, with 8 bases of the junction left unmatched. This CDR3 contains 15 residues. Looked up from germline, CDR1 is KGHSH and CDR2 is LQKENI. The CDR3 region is CASSPLDRAGAEAFF. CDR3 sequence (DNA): TGTGCCAGCTCACCACTCGACAGGGCGGGCGCTGAAGCTTTCTTT.

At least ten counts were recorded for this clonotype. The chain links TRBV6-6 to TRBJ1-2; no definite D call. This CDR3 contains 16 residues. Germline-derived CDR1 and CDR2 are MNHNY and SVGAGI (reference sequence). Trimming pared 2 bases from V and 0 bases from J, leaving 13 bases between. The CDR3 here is CASSYLRTEPNYGYTF. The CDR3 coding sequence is TGTGCCAGCAGTTACCTCCGGACTGAACCTAACTATGGCTACACCTTC.

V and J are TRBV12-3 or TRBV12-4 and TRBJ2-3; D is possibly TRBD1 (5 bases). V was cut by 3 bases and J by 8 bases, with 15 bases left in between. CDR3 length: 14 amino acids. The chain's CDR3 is CASSLGQGYGTQYF. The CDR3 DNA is TGTGCCAGCAGTTTGGGGCAGGGATATGGTACGCAGTATTTT.

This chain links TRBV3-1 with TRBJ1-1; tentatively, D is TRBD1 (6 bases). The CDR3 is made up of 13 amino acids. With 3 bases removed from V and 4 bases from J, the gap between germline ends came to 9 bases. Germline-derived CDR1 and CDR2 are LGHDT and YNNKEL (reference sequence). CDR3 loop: CASSHGQSTEAFF. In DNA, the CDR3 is TGTGCCAGCAGCCACGGACAGAGCACTGAAGCTTTCTTT. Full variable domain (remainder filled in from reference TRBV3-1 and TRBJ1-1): DTAVSQTPKYLVTQMGNDKSIKCEQNLGHDTMYWYKQDSKKFLKIMFSYNNKELIINETVPNRFSPKSPDKAHLNLHINSLELGDSAVYFCASSHGQSTEAFFGQGTRLTVV.

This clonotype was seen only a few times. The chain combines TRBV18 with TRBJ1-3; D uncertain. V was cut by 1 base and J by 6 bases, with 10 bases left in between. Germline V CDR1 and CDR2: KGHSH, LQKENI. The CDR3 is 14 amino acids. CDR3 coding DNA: TGTGCCAGCTCACCACAGGAGCCTGCAAACACCATATATTTT. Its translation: CASSPQEPANTIYF.

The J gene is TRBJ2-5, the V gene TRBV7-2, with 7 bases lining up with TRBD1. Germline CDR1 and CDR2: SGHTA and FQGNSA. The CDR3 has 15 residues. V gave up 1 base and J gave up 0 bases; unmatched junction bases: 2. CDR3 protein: CASSLGGQNQETQYF. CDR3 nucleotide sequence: TGTGCCAGCAGCTTAGGGGGACAGAACCAAGAGACCCAGTACTTC.

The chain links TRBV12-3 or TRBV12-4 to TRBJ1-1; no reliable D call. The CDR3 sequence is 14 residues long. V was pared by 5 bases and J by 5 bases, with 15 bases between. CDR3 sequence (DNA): TGTGCCAGCAGTCCAGACCAGATTAGGACTGAAGCTTTCTTT. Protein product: CASSPDQIRTEAFF.

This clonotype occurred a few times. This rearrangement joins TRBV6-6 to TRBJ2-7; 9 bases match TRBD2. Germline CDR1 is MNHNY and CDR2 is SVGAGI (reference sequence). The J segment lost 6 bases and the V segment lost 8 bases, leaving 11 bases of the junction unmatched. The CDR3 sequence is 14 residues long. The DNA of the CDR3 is TGTGCCAGCGGGGCTGGTAGCGGGGGAGGCGAGCAGTACGTC. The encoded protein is CASGAGSGGGEQYV.

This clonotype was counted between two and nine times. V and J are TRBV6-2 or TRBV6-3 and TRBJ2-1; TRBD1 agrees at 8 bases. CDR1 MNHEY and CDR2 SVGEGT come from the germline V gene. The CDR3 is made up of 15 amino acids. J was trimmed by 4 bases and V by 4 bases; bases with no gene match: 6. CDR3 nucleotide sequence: TGTGCCAGCAGTTTCGACAGGGGCCTTTACAATGAGCAGTTCTTC. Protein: CASSFDRGLYNEQFF.

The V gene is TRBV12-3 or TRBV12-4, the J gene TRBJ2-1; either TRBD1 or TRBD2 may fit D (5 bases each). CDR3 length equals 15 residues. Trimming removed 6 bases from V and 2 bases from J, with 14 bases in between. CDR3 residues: CASRNRDVTYNEQFF. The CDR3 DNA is TGTGCCAGCAGGAATCGGGACGTAACCTACAATGAGCAGTTCTTC.

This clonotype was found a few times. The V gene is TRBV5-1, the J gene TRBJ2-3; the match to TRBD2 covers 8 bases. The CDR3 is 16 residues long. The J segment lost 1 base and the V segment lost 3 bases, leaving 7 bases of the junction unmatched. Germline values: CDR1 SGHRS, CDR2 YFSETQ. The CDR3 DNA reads TGCGCCAGCAGCTACGGGGGGGCCGAGGGCACAGATACGCAGTATTTT. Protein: CASSYGGAEGTDTQYF.

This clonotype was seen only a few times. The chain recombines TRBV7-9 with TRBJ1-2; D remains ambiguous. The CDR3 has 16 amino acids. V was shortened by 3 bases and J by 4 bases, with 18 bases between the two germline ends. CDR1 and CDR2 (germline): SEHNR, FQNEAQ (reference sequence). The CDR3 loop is CASSFNGGGRGYGYTF. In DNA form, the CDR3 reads TGTGCCAGCAGCTTTAACGGAGGTGGTAGAGGCTATGGCTACACCTTC.

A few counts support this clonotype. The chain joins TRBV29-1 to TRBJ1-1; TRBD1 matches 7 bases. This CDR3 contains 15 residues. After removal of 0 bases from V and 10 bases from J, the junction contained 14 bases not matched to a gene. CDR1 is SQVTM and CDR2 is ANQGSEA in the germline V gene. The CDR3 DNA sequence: TGCAGCGTTGAAGATCCCCCGTTCGGGACAGTTCCAGCTTTCTTT. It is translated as CSVEDPPFGTVPAFF.

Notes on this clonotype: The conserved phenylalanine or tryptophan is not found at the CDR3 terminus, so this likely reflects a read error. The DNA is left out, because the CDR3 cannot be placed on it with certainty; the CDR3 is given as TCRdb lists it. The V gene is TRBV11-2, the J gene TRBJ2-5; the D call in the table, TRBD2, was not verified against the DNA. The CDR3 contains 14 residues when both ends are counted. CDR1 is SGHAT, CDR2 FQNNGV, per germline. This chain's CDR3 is CASSLDLSRASGFL.

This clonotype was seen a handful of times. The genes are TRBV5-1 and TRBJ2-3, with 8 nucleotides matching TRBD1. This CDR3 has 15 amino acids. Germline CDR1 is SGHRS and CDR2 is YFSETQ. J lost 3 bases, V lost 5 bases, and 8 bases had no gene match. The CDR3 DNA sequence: TGCGCCAGCAGGCTTCAAACAGGGGGGACAGATACGCAGTATTTT. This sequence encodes CASRLQTGGTDTQYF.

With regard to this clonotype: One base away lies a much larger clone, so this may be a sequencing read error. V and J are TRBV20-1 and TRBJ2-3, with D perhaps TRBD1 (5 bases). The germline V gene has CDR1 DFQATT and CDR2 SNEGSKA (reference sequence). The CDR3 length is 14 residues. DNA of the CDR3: TGCAGTGCTAGAGATACAGGCAGAGGAGATACGGAGTATTTT. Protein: CSARDTGRGDTEYF.

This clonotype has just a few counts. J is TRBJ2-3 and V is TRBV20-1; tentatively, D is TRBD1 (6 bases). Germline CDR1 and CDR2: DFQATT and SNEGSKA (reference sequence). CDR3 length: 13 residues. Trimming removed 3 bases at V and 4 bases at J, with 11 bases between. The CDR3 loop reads CSASGGRADTQYF. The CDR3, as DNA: TGCAGTGCTAGTGGGGGCAGGGCAGATACGCAGTATTTT.

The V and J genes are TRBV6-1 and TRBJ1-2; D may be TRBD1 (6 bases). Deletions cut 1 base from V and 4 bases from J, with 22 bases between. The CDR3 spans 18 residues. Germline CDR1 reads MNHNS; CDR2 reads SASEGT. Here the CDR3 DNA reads TGTGCCAGCAGTGAAGACTTTGTAGGGGCAGGGGAGGTCTATGGCTACACCTTC. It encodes CASSEDFVGAGEVYGYTF.

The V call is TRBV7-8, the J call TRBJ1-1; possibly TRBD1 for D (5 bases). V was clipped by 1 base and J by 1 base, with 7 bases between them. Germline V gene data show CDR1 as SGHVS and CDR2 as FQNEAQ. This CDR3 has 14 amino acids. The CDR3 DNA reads TGTGCCAGCAGCTTAGAGAGGGGGAACACTGAAGCTTTCTTT. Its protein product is CASSLERGNTEAFF.

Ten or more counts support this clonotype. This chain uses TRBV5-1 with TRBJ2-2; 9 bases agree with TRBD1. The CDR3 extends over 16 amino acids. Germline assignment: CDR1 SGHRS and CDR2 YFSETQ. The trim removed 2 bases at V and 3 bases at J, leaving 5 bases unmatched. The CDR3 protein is CASSFTGGADTGELFF. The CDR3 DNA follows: TGCGCCAGCAGCTTTACAGGGGGCGCGGACACCGGGGAGCTGTTTTTT.